This T cell receptor (beta chain) was obtained from a study of cytomegalovirus exposure and HLA in healthy donors. On the study more broadly: Most genotyped donors, roughly 83% of about 400, had Caucasian-associated genetic ancestry. Findings and limits, study-wide: From TCR beta sequences, most subjects' HLA-A and HLA-B alleles were reportedly predicted accurately. Rarity marked most TCR sequences, yet some public TCRs occurred in many donors. Later work found that TCR association rates differed between HLA loci; DRB1 had the most and HLA-C the fewest.

In germline, CDR1 is MNHEY, CDR2 SMNVEV (reference sequence). J gave up 2 bases and V 5 bases, and 15 bases lay outside the gene matches. The CDR3 has 19 residues. PCR primers comprised 60 Vbeta and 13 Jbeta primers. Generated by immunoSEQ multiplex PCR, the TCRdb table keeps only in-frame clones and is missing some. This specimen shows just over 200,000 clones; the ten leading clones hold about 1%. As to this clone: Antigen specificity is unknown.

The V gene is TRBV27, the J gene TRBJ2-1; the match to TRBD2 covers 10 bases. The origin of this receptor is a girl aged 2 to 9 in good health and CMV-seropositive. The sequencing input was PBMCs. CDR3 sequence reads: CASSPSGRAGWFPYNEQFF. The CDR3 region has the DNA TGTGCCAGCAGTCCTAGCGGGAGAGCGGGTTGGTTTCCCTACAATGAGCAGTTCTTC.